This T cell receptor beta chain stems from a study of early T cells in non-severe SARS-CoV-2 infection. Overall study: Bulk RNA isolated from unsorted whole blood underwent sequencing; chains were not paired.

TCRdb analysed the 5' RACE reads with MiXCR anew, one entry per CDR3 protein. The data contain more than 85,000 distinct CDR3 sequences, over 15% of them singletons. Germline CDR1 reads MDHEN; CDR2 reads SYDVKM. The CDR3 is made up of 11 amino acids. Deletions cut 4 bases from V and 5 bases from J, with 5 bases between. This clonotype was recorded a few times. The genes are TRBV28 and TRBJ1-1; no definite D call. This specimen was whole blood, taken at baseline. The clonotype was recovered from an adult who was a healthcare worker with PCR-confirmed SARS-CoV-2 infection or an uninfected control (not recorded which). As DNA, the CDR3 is TGTGCCAGCAGTTCCTCTACTGAAGCTTTCTTT. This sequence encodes CASSSSTEAFF.